The rows below give T cell receptor beta chains drawn from one sample of a study of CD8+ T cells in alopecia areata. Sequencing used immunoSEQ multiplex PCR; TCRdb keeps in-frame clones, though not all of them. The data contain 200,000 or so clones, 58% of them singletons. The sequences come from CD4+ T cells sorted from blood, collected at week 24, from a patient treated with tofacitinib. All receptors derive from a human donor with alopecia areata. Each CDR3 is given with its conserved first and last residue. The D gene is left open where the match is weak. Some rows have no size entry. The others give once, few or many, or a class for an expanded clone.

D gene	V gene	J gene	clone size	CDR3 DNA	CDR3 protein
-	TRBV2	TRBJ2-3	few	TGTGCCAGCAATGCAGGGACAGATACGCAGTATTTT	CASNAGTDTQYF
-	TRBV30	TRBJ1-5	few	TGTGCCTGGAGTCCCCCCCGTCCCGGGAGCAATCAGCCCCAGCATTTT	CAWSPPRPGSNQPQHF
TRBD1	TRBV5-6	TRBJ2-2	-	TGTGCCAGCAGCTTTTGGGACAGGACGAACACCGGGGAGCTGTTTTTT	CASSFWDRTNTGELFF
TRBD2	TRBV7-2	TRBJ2-5	-	TGTGCCAGCAGCGTGGCTAGCGGCCAAGAGACCCAGTACTTC	CASSVASGQETQYF
-	TRBV27	TRBJ1-4	-	TGTGCCAGCAGTTTATCCAGGGGTAATGAAAAACTGTTTTTT	CASSLSRGNEKLFF
-	TRBV7-6	TRBJ2-7	-	TGTGCCAGCAGCTCCGGGACGAGAAAGTACTTC	CASSSGTRKYF
TRBD1	TRBV30	TRBJ1-1	-	TGTGCCTATCCGGACAGGCTGAACACTGAAGCTTTCTTT	CAYPDRLNTEAFF
-	TRBV2	TRBJ2-5	-	TGTGCCAGCAGGCAAGACGGGTGGACCCAGTACTTC	CASRQDGWTQYF
TRBD1	TRBV4-1	TRBJ1-4	-	TGCGCCAGCAGCCTACAGGGGAGAGTAATAGGAAAACTGTTTTTT	CASSLQGRVIGKLFF
TRBD1	TRBV10-3	TRBJ1-1	-	TGTGCCATCAGTGGACAGGGGGGAGGGAACACTGAAGCTTTCTTT	CAISGQGGGNTEAFF
-	TRBV29-1	TRBJ1-6	few	TGCAGCGTTTCAGAGGGGAATTCACCCCTCCACTTT	CSVSEGNSPLHF
-	TRBV19	TRBJ2-7	few	TGTGCCAGTAGCGACTCCGGGACTGGCTACGAGCAGTACTTC	CASSDSGTGYEQYF
-	TRBV2	TRBJ2-3	-	TGTGCCAGCAGTGAAAGACTAGAAACAGATACGCAGTATTTT	CASSERLETDTQYF
-	TRBV6-5	TRBJ2-5	few	TGTGCCAGCAGTTACGAAGAGACCCAGTACTTC	CASSYEETQYF
TRBD1	TRBV18	TRBJ1-1	-	TGTGCCAGCTCACGACGACAGGGGGAGGAGAACACTGAAGCTTTCTTT	CASSRRQGEENTEAFF
-	TRBV30	TRBJ2-1	-	TGTGCCTGGAGTGTAAGTGGCACCTACAATGAGCAGTTCTTC	CAWSVSGTYNEQFF
-	TRBV4-1	TRBJ2-1	-	TGCGCCAGCAGCCAACCAGGGAATAATGAGCAGTTCTTC	CASSQPGNNEQFF
TRBD1	TRBV5-1	TRBJ1-3	few	TGCGCCAGCAGCCCGGACAGGTCTGGAAACACCATATATTTT	CASSPDRSGNTIYF
TRBD2	TRBV2	TRBJ2-2	-	TGTGCCAGCGGACTAGCGGGAGTAGTTACCGGGGAGCTGTTTTTT	CASGLAGVVTGELFF
TRBD2	TRBV4-3	TRBJ2-5	few	TGCGCCAGCAGCCCAAACCTAGCGGGAATAGAGACCCAGTACTTC	CASSPNLAGIETQYF
-	TRBV14	TRBJ2-1	-	TGTGCCAGCAGCCAAGACGAGGGCCGGCTTGGACATGAGCAGTTCTTC	CASSQDEGRLGHEQFF
TRBD2	TRBV6-6	TRBJ2-3	-	TGTGCCAGCAGTTCCAGTAGCGGGAGCGGCGCAGATACGCAGTATTTT	CASSSSSGSGADTQYF
-	TRBV6-1	TRBJ1-3	-	TGTGCCAGCAGTGGAATGGGACGCTCTGGAAACACCATATATTTT	CASSGMGRSGNTIYF
-	TRBV7-6	TRBJ2-3	many	TGTGCCAGCGGCTCCGGCGGAACAGATACGCAGTATTTT	CASGSGGTDTQYF
TRBD1	TRBV5-1	TRBJ2-5	few	TGCGCCAGCAGCTTGGACAGGGGGGCCCAAGAGACCCAGTACTTC	CASSLDRGAQETQYF
-	TRBV7-2	TRBJ2-2	-	TGTGCCAGCAGCTTCAACTCAGACACCGGGGAGCTGTTTTTT	CASSFNSDTGELFF
TRBD2	TRBV7-8	TRBJ2-7	-	TGTGCCAGCAGCTTATTCTTGACTAGCAGTAACTCCTACGAGCAGTACTTC	CASSLFLTSSNSYEQYF
-	TRBV5-1	TRBJ2-7	-	TGCGCCAGCAGCTCGGGACTCTACGAGCAGTACTTC	CASSSGLYEQYF
TRBD1	TRBV28	TRBJ2-7	few	TGTGCCAGCAGTTTAGAGTTGCGGGACAGGGAAGTGAGGGAGCAGTACTTC	CASSLELRDREVREQYF
-	TRBV5-1	TRBJ2-7	few	TGCGCCAGCAGCTCTACCGGCCTCCTGGAGGACGAGCAGTACTTC	CASSSTGLLEDEQYF
TRBD1	TRBV7-2	TRBJ2-5	-	TGTGCCAGCAGCTCCGAGGGACAGGGGGCGGAGACCCAGTACTTC	CASSSEGQGAETQYF
-	TRBV19	TRBJ1-6	-	TGTGCCACTAGTGAAGGCTCCTATAATTCACCCCTCCACTTT	CATSEGSYNSPLHF
TRBD1	TRBV2	TRBJ1-1	few	TGTGCCAGCACACTGGGACAGGGAGGGACTGAAGCTTTCTTT	CASTLGQGGTEAFF
TRBD1	TRBV6-5	TRBJ1-1	once	TGTGCCAGCAGTTACTCGGGGCAGGGGGGTACTGAAGCTTTCTTT	CASSYSGQGGTEAFF
TRBD1	TRBV29-1	TRBJ2-3	-	TGCAGCGTTCGGGACAGCACAGAGGGGCAGTATTTT	CSVRDSTEGQYF
-	TRBV7-3	TRBJ2-2	few	TGTGCCAGCAGCTTAATCCGAGGGGTCGGCGGGGAGCTGTTTTTT	CASSLIRGVGGELFF
-	TRBV5-4	TRBJ1-2	-	TGTGCCAGCAGCTTGGACGGGGGGACCTCTAACTATGGCTACACCTTC	CASSLDGGTSNYGYTF
-	TRBV5-8	TRBJ1-2	-	TGTGCCAGCAGCTCCTCCGGGGCAGCCTATGGCTACACCTTC	CASSSSGAAYGYTF
-	TRBV10-3	TRBJ1-4	few	TGTGCCATCAGTGAGTTCGGTGAAAAACTGTTTTTT	CAISEFGEKLFF
-	TRBV15	TRBJ2-5	-	TGTGCCACCAGCAGAGGGGCAGGGTTCGAGACCCAGTACTTC	CATSRGAGFETQYF
-	TRBV28	TRBJ2-6	-	TGTGCCAGCAGTTTCGGCGGATTCTCTGGGGCCAACGTCCTGACTTTC	CASSFGGFSGANVLTF
-	TRBV6-5	TRBJ1-2	-	TGTGCCAGTTATACAGGGATCTATGGCTACACCTTC	CASYTGIYGYTF
-	TRBV2	TRBJ2-1	-	TGTGCCAGCAGGTCCCTCAGCTCCTACAATGAGCAGTTCTTC	CASRSLSSYNEQFF
-	TRBV29-1	TRBJ2-3	-	TGCAGCGTTGAGACTAGCACAGATACGCAGTATTTT	CSVETSTDTQYF
TRBD1	TRBV5-1	TRBJ1-2	-	TGCGCCAGCAGCTTTACAGGGGAAAACTATGGCTACACCTTC	CASSFTGENYGYTF
-	TRBV5-4	TRBJ2-5	-	TGTGCCAGCAGCAGGGCGTACCAAGAGACCCAGTACTTC	CASSRAYQETQYF
-	TRBV10-3	TRBJ2-5	few	TGTGCCATCAGTGGTCCCGGCGGGGGCTTGGGGGAGACCCAGTACTTC	CAISGPGGGLGETQYF
-	TRBV9	TRBJ2-3	-	TGTGCCAGCAGCAAGGACAGACATACGCAGTATTTT	CASSKDRHTQYF
TRBD2	TRBV7-2	TRBJ2-1	-	TGTGCCAGCAGCTTAAGACGGGCTAGCGGGGGGTACTACAATGAGCAGTTCTTC	CASSLRRASGGYYNEQFF
-	TRBV6-5	TRBJ1-2	-	TGTGCCAGCGGGAGCGTGAACTATGGCTACACCTTC	CASGSVNYGYTF
TRBD2	TRBV5-4	TRBJ2-4	-	TGTGCCAGCAGCTTGGCCGATAATAGCGGGTTAGCCAAAAACATTCAGTACTTC	CASSLADNSGLAKNIQYF
TRBD1	TRBV29-1	TRBJ2-5	-	TGCAGCGTTGGGACAGGGGGTGTGGAGACCCAGTACTTC	CSVGTGGVETQYF
TRBD1	TRBV6-6	TRBJ2-1	once	TGTGCCAGCAGGGGTGACAGGGACAGTTACAATGAGCAGTTCTTC	CASRGDRDSYNEQFF
-	TRBV21-1	TRBJ2-7	once	TGTGCCAGCAGCAATTCTCCGGTGAATTGGTACGAGCAGTACTTC	CASSNSPVNWYEQYF
-	TRBV29-1	TRBJ2-3	-	TGCAGCGTGAGAGAGGGACCAGATACGCAGTATTTT	CSVREGPDTQYF
-	TRBV29-1	TRBJ2-7	-	TGCAGCGTTGCCTACAGGGTTGCGGCCTACGAGCAGTACTTC	CSVAYRVAAYEQYF
-	TRBV7-2	TRBJ2-7	-	TGTGCCAGCAGCCCAGGGGCCTACGAGCAGTACTTC	CASSPGAYEQYF
-	TRBV7-8	TRBJ2-7	-	TGTGCCAGCAGCCTGCGGGGGCGGGGCGACGAGCAGTACTTC	CASSLRGRGDEQYF
-	TRBV27	TRBJ1-1	-	TGTGCCAGCAGCCCACCCGGGGGGAACACTGAAGCTTTCTTT	CASSPPGGNTEAFF